This entry is about one T cell receptor (beta chain). The data are from a study of blood T cell repertoires in COVID-19. The wider study: COVID-19 samples from acute and convalescent phases originated in the United States, Italy and Spain. From T cells, B-cell-depleted T cells, or PBMCs came the material, which was cDNA or gDNA.

V dropped 10 bases and J dropped 3 bases, with 9 bases sitting between them. Germline V gives CDR1 MDHEN, CDR2 SYDVKM. The CDR3 contains 11 residues. In the authors' methods: It was from reference gene primer amplification that nucleated cell counts were estimated. The repertoire was sequenced with immunoSEQ multiplex PCR; TCRdb's copy has only in-frame clones and lacks some. The V and J calls and clone size were taken over from that table, and D and trimming were inferred from the DNA. This table holds roughly 330,000 clones, approximately 89% found once. The chain recombines TRBV28 with TRBJ2-5; TRBD1 is a possible D gene (5 bases). This TCR was recovered from a man aged 25-40 years who had recovered from COVID-19. The specimen sequenced was PBMCs or T cells enriched from blood (not recorded which). The CDR3 sequence is CATQGKETQYF. The CDR3 DNA reads as TGTGCCACCCAGGGTAAAGAGACCCAGTACTTC.